Here is one T cell receptor (beta chain) with its context. Its antigen is unidentified. Alongside CTLA-4 blockade with ipilimumab, patients with chemo-refractory metastatic non-small-cell lung cancer received focal radiation. The CDR3 spans 15 residues. Trimming removed 0 bases from V and 4 bases from J, with 13 bases in between. Profiled with immunoSEQ multiplex PCR; TCRdb holds only in-frame clones, not every one. The sample lists around 95,000 clones; 80% to 90% were seen once. The data stem from a study of radiotherapy plus CTLA-4 blockade in lung cancer. Overall study context: Among patients, approximately 17% showed objective responses, and 25% to 35% had disease control.

General study points: Subsequent to radiotherapy plus ipilimumab, tumor-derived TCR clones underwent expansion in blood. According to reports, early shifts in blood T cell clones, alongside interferon-beta, forecast response most accurately.

The sample here was peripheral blood, taken from a patient treated with radiotherapy plus ipilimumab. The chain carries TRBV5-3 and TRBJ1-2; D gene uncertain. TRBV5-3 is treated as an ORF (open reading frame) with a function not yet certain. The clonotype originates from a human donor with non-small cell lung cancer who had stable disease on radiotherapy plus ipilimumab. The CDR3 DNA follows: TGTGCCAGAAGCTTGGGGTTTGGCACGCCCTATGGCTACACCTTC. Its translation: CARSLGFGTPYGYTF.